Below are 10 T cell receptor beta chains sequenced from a single sample in a study of OX40 agonist ivuxolimab in advanced cancers. Libraries were prepared by immunoSEQ multiplex PCR; TCRdb keeps only in-frame clonotypes and omits some of them. Of roughly 90,000 clones in the sample, around 85% are singletons; the top ten hold roughly 1.4%. The specimen comprised CD4+ or CD8+ T cells sorted from blood, sampled in a trial of the OX40 agonist ivuxolimab. The receptors shown here come from an adult with an advanced solid tumor such as melanoma, head and neck, liver or kidney cancer.

V and J are TRBV5-1 and TRBJ2-6, with D possibly matching TRBD2 (6 bases). Between the trimmed V and J ends, which lost 4 bases and 4 bases, there was a span of 12 bases. CDR1 and CDR2 (germline): SGHRS, YFSETQ. CDR3 length: 15 amino acids. CDR3: CASSPAGPGANVLTF. The CDR3, as DNA: TGCGCCAGCAGCCCCGCGGGGCCAGGGGCCAACGTCCTGACTTTC.

The V and J genes are TRBV2 and TRBJ2-7; 15 bases align to TRBD2. V dropped 8 bases and J dropped 0; count of bases not matched to a gene: 11. The CDR3 contains 18 residues. Germline CDR1 is SNHLY and CDR2 is FYNNEI. DNA for the CDR3: TGTGCCAGCCGACTGGGACTAGCGGGGGGCCTCAGCTCCTACGAGCAGTACTTC. The encoded protein is CASRLGLAGGLSSYEQYF. Filled out from reference TRBV2 and TRBJ2-7, the complete variable domain reads EPEVTQTPSHQVTQMGQEVILRCVPISNHLYFYWYRQILGQKVEFLVSFYNNEISEKSEIFDDQFSVERPDGSNFTLKIRSTKLEDSAMYFCASRLGLAGGLSSYEQYFGPGTRLTVT.

This CDR3 reads CASTLSLSSYNEQFF. CDR3 DNA sequence: TGTGCCAGCACCCTTTCGTTGAGCTCCTACAATGAGCAGTTCTTC. The rearrangement joins TRBV6-5 to TRBJ2-1; D gene ambiguous. There are 15 residues in the CDR3. Trimming cost V 7 bases and J 0 bases, with 13 bases left between them. Germline V lookup: CDR1 MNHEY, CDR2 SVGAGI.

This chain uses TRBV5-1 with TRBJ1-2; no definite D call. Trimming stripped 4 bases from V and 8 bases from J, with 12 bases between. Germline values: CDR1 SGHRS, CDR2 YFSETQ. The CDR3 has 12 residues. The DNA for the CDR3 is TGCGCCAGCAGCGCCGGCCTATCCGGCTACACCTTC. Translating gives CASSAGLSGYTF.

The rearrangement links TRBV4-1 to TRBJ1-2, with D possibly TRBD1 on 5 matching bases. Germline assignment: CDR1 MGHRA and CDR2 YSYEKL. V was shortened by 0 bases and J by 7 bases, with 15 bases between the two germline ends. This CDR3 has 15 amino acids. CDR3 sequence reads: CASSQDRGQGGGYTF. The CDR3 DNA sequence: TGCGCCAGCAGCCAAGATCGAGGTCAGGGTGGTGGCTACACCTTC.

The chain combines TRBV5-8 with TRBJ1-6; a possible D gene is TRBD1 (6 bases). Trimming pared 4 bases from V and 7 bases from J, leaving 15 bases between. The CDR3 covers 15 residues. CDR1 is SGHTS and CDR2 is YDEGEE in the germline V gene. CDR3 nucleotides: TGTGCCAGCAGCGGGGGGGGACATCGGAATTCACCCCTCCACTTT. The encoded protein is CASSGGGHRNSPLHF.

This CDR3 is CASSAGNSNQPQHF. Here the CDR3 DNA reads TGTGCCAGCAGCGCGGGAAATAGCAATCAGCCCCAGCATTTT. The rearrangement joins TRBV9 to TRBJ1-5; D ambiguous. The V and J ends lost 3 bases and 0 bases respectively, with 7 bases between them. The CDR3 extends over 14 amino acids. Looked up from germline, CDR1 is SGDLS and CDR2 is YYNGEE.

This clone came up once. The rearrangement links TRBV5-5 to TRBJ1-3, with D unclear. Trimming removed 4 bases from V and 0 bases from J, with 11 bases in between. The CDR3 spans 15 residues. Looked up from germline, CDR1 is SGHKS and CDR2 is YYEKEE (reference sequence). CDR3 bases: TGTGCCAGCAGCCTAGACGGGGACTCTGGAAACACCATATATTTT. This gives the protein CASSLDGDSGNTIYF.

The V gene is TRBV2, the J gene TRBJ2-1; D not resolved. The CDR3 has 13 residues. CDR1 and CDR2 (germline): SNHLY, FYNNEI. Trimming removed 1 base at V and 7 bases at J, with 8 bases between. The CDR3 spells CASSEGTSNEQFF. Here the CDR3 DNA reads TGTGCCAGCAGTGAAGGTACAAGTAATGAGCAGTTCTTC.

V is TRBV7-9 and J is TRBJ1-2; D is undetermined. Germline V CDR1 and CDR2: SEHNR, FQNEAQ (reference sequence). Trimming stripped 11 bases from V and 2 bases from J, with 18 bases between. The CDR3 is 14 residues long. CDR3 region: CAVTTSNNNYGYTF. The CDR3 nucleotides read TGTGCCGTAACGACATCAAACAACAACTATGGCTACACCTTC.